Below, 29 T cell receptor beta chains from the same sample are listed, as sequenced in a study of cytomegalovirus exposure and HLA in healthy donors. Amplification used 60 Vbeta primers and 13 Jbeta primers. Clones were sequenced by immunoSEQ multiplex PCR, and TCRdb holds only the in-frame ones, with some missing. The sample shows roughly 100,000 clones, roughly 78% of them seen only once. Sequencing input: PBMCs. Receptors originate from a woman between 55 and 75 years old in good health and CMV-seronegative.

The chain links TRBV28 to TRBJ1-4, with 9 bases fitting TRBD1. Per germline, CDR1 MDHEN and CDR2 SYDVKM. The CDR3 is 15 amino acids. With 4 bases clipped from V and 8 bases from J, the junction kept 8 bases outside the gene matches. CDR3 loop: CASSYIQGAFEKLFF. The CDR3 DNA follows: TGTGCCAGCAGTTACATACAGGGGGCGTTCGAAAAACTGTTTTTT.

The chain is built from TRBV2 and TRBJ2-5; 9 nucleotides line up with TRBD2. CDR1 and CDR2 from the germline V gene are SNHLY and FYNNEI. With 4 bases clipped from V and 9 bases from J, the junction kept 15 bases outside the gene matches. CDR3 size: 16 residues. The CDR3 reads CASSVRGTSSHGAQYF. In DNA form, the CDR3 reads TGTGCCAGCAGTGTAAGAGGGACTAGCAGCCACGGGGCCCAGTACTTC.

This chain connects TRBV15 to TRBJ2-7; a possible D gene is TRBD2 (6 bases). CDR3 size: 14 residues. The V and J ends lost 3 bases and 7 bases respectively, with 16 bases between them. Germline lookup yields CDR1 LNHNV and CDR2 YYDKDF (reference sequence). CDR3 DNA: TGTGCCACCAGCAGGGAGGGCAGGGTGGGTGAGCAGTACTTC. Protein sequence: CATSREGRVGEQYF.

The chain employs TRBV19 and TRBJ1-2, with D possibly matching TRBD1 (6 bases). Trimming took off 6 bases at V and 2 bases at J, with 10 bases between the two ends. Germline V CDR1 and CDR2: LNHDA, SQIVND (reference sequence). The length of the CDR3 is 13 residues. This CDR3 reads CASREDRNYGYTF. The CDR3 region has the DNA TGTGCCAGTAGAGAGGACAGAAACTATGGCTACACCTTC.

This clone was counted between two and nine times. The chain uses TRBV19 and TRBJ1-1, with 8 bases aligning to TRBD1. This CDR3 has 16 residues. Germline values: CDR1 LNHDA, CDR2 SQIVND (reference sequence). The J segment lost 0 bases and the V segment lost 4 bases, leaving 7 bases of the junction unmatched. CDR3 residues: CASSRRQGPMNTEAFF. CDR3 DNA: TGTGCCAGTAGTAGGAGACAGGGGCCCATGAACACTGAAGCTTTCTTT.

This chain links TRBV30 with TRBJ2-5; unclear D gene. CDR1 is GTSNPN, CDR2 SVGIG, per germline (reference sequence). This CDR3 spans 13 amino acids. V gave up 3 bases and J gave up 0 bases, with 8 bases separating them. The CDR3 region is CAWSGRNQETQYF. CDR3 DNA sequence: TGTGCCTGGAGCGGCAGGAACCAAGAGACCCAGTACTTC.

The V call is TRBV27, the J call TRBJ1-1; D remains ambiguous. This CDR3 spans 15 amino acids. V was pared by 1 base and J by 1 base, with 10 bases between. Germline loops: CDR1 MNHEY, CDR2 SMNVEV (reference sequence). Written as DNA, the CDR3 is TGTGCCAGCAGTTTATTCGGGGTTAGGAACACTGAAGCTTTCTTT. This gives the protein CASSLFGVRNTEAFF.

The chain employs TRBV6-5 and TRBJ1-1; D is ambiguous. V was clipped by 6 bases and J by 1 base, with 9 bases between them. CDR3 length: 13 residues. In germline, CDR1 is MNHEY, CDR2 SVGAGI. The CDR3 DNA sequence: TGTGCCAGCAGCCCGAGTTCGAACACTGAAGCTTTCTTT. This translates into CASSPSSNTEAFF.

The chain employs TRBV7-9 and TRBJ1-2; TRBD1 agrees at 7 bases. From germline, CDR1 is SEHNR and CDR2 FQNEAQ (reference sequence). With V trimmed by 5 bases and J by 3 bases, 3 bases remained unmatched. CDR3 size: 13 residues. The CDR3: CASSLTGDYGYTF. In DNA, the CDR3 is TGTGCCAGCAGCCTAACAGGGGACTATGGCTACACCTTC. Complete variable domain (other parts from reference TRBV7-9 and TRBJ1-2): DTGVSQNPRHKITKRGQNVTFRCDPISEHNRLYWYRQTLGQGPEFLTYFQNEAQLEKSRLLSDRFSAERPKGSFSTLEIQRTEQGDSAMYLCASSLTGDYGYTFGSGTRLTVV.

This rearrangement joins TRBV6-4 to TRBJ1-1; no clear D. CDR3 length: 13 amino acids. Trimming took off 5 bases at V and 4 bases at J, with 11 bases between the two ends. CDR1 and CDR2 from the germline V gene are MRHNA and SNTAGT. For the CDR3, the DNA is TGTGCCAGCAGTCGGTTAGGAGGCACTGAAGCTTTCTTT. Its protein product is CASSRLGGTEAFF.

V is TRBV19 and J is TRBJ2-5; 7 bases are a match to TRBD1. V was clipped by 2 bases and J by 4 bases; unmatched bases: 1. The CDR3 consists of 13 residues. Germline assignment: CDR1 LNHDA and CDR2 SQIVND (reference sequence). The DNA of the CDR3 is TGTGCCAGTAGTATAAACAGGGGAGAGACCCAGTACTTC. This codes for CASSINRGETQYF.

The table lists this clone with a few counts. The V call is TRBV19, the J call TRBJ1-5; the D gene is possibly TRBD1 (5 bases). Germline CDR1 reads LNHDA; CDR2 reads SQIVND (reference sequence). Trimming shortened V by 3 bases and J by 4 bases, and 16 bases separated the two germline ends. The CDR3 extends over 16 amino acids. The CDR3 loop is CASSIRVAGNNQPQHF. CDR3 bases: TGTGCCAGTAGTATTCGGGTTGCAGGGAATAATCAGCCCCAGCATTTT.

The V gene is TRBV6-1, the J gene TRBJ2-2; possible D gene TRBD1, 6 bases. Germline values: CDR1 MNHNS, CDR2 SASEGT. V was shortened by 8 bases and J by 4 bases, with 14 bases between the two germline ends. The CDR3 has 14 residues. This CDR3 is CASRISDSTGELFF. The CDR3 DNA follows: TGTGCCAGCCGCATTTCGGACAGCACCGGGGAGCTGTTTTTT.

This clone turned up a few times. This rearrangement joins TRBV7-2 to TRBJ2-5, with D possibly being TRBD1 (6 bases). V was trimmed by 4 bases and J by 5 bases, leaving 11 bases between them. Germline CDR1 and CDR2: SGHTA and FQGNSA. The CDR3 loop spans 13 amino acids. CDR3 coding DNA: TGTGCCAGCAGCTCGCAGGGGTATGAGACCCAGTACTTC. This translates into CASSSQGYETQYF.

V and J are TRBV7-8 and TRBJ1-6, with 7 bases that match TRBD1. Germline V gene data show CDR1 as SGHVS and CDR2 as FQNEAQ. V was clipped by 5 bases and J by 10 bases; unmatched bases: 8. The CDR3 is 14 residues long. The CDR3 DNA reads as TGTGCCAGCAGCCGAGACAGGGTGGGCTCACCCCTCCACTTT. Amino acid sequence: CASSRDRVGSPLHF. The variable domain in full, completed from reference TRBV7-8 and TRBJ1-6, reads GAGVSQSPRYKVAKRGQDVALRCDPISGHVSLFWYQQALGQGPEFLTYFQNEAQLDKSGLPSDRFFAERPEGSVSTLKIQRTQQEDSAVYLCASSRDRVGSPLHFGNGTRLTVT.

The rearrangement links TRBV4-3 to TRBJ1-2; D may be TRBD1 (6 bases). The CDR3 sequence is 14 residues long. Deletions cut 0 bases from V and 4 bases from J, with 9 bases between. Germline CDR1 LGHNA, CDR2 YSLEER. CDR3 nucleotide sequence: TGCGCCAGCAGCCAAGAGGACAGAATCTATGGCTACACCTTC. It codes for CASSQEDRIYGYTF.

CDR3 DNA: TGTGCCAGCAGCCGACTAGCGGCTACCTACTACGAGCAGTACTTC. Translating gives CASSRLAATYYEQYF. J is TRBJ2-7 and V is TRBV7-2, with TRBD2 identical over 9 bases. Germline V gene data show CDR1 as SGHTA and CDR2 as FQGNSA. V shed 5 bases and J 3 bases; nucleotides not matched to a gene: 8. CDR3 size: 15 residues.

The chain recombines TRBV6-6 with TRBJ1-5; no clear D. Germline V gene data show CDR1 as MNHNY and CDR2 as SVGAGI (reference sequence). V lost 2 bases to trimming and J lost 0 bases, with 8 bases between them. CDR3 length: 15 amino acids. The chain's CDR3 is CASSYSTHSNQPQHF. The CDR3 DNA sequence: TGTGCCAGCAGTTACAGCACCCATAGCAATCAGCCCCAGCATTTT.

The chain employs TRBV6-1 and TRBJ2-7; D not resolved. The CDR3 loop spans 14 amino acids. Germline assignment: CDR1 MNHNS and CDR2 SASEGT. V dropped 0 bases and J dropped 6 bases, with 12 bases sitting between them. This CDR3 is CASSEAWAIIEQYF. Here the CDR3 DNA reads TGTGCCAGCAGTGAAGCTTGGGCAATAATCGAGCAGTACTTC.

This clone was detected only once. Written as DNA, the CDR3 is TGTGCCAGCAGCTCCCTGGGGGGGGGAAGTGAAAAACTGTTTTTT. Its protein product is CASSSLGGGSEKLFF. The chain uses TRBV7-2 and TRBJ1-4; D is perhaps TRBD1 (5 bases). CDR1 and CDR2 (germline): SGHTA, FQGNSA. This CDR3 has 15 amino acids. The germline V and J ends were trimmed by 4 bases and 7 bases, with 16 bases remaining between them.

The chain couples TRBV4-1 to TRBJ1-2; D might be TRBD1 (5 bases). The CDR3 covers 15 residues. Trimming took off 3 bases at V and 0 bases at J, with 11 bases between the two ends. CDR1 is MGHRA and CDR2 is YSYEKL in the germline V gene. This chain's CDR3 is CASSQSTVSNYGYTF. CDR3 nucleotides: TGCGCCAGCAGCCAGTCGACAGTTTCTAACTATGGCTACACCTTC.

This clone was counted once. This chain links TRBV6-5 with TRBJ2-5; 7 nucleotides align to TRBD2. Germline V gives CDR1 MNHEY, CDR2 SVGAGI. After removal of 4 bases from V and 0 bases from J, the junction contained 2 bases not matched to a gene. This CDR3 region has 14 residues. CDR3 loop: CASSWAGDQETQYF. In nucleotides, the CDR3 is TGTGCCAGCAGTTGGGCGGGGGACCAAGAGACCCAGTACTTC.

J is TRBJ1-6 and V is TRBV7-2; D ambiguous. Germline CDR1 SGHTA, CDR2 FQGNSA. Trimming took 2 bases from V and 9 from J, leaving 14 bases between them. This CDR3 contains 15 residues. CDR3 nucleotides: TGTGCCAGCAGCTTAACTAGAGGGCTTATTTCACCCCTCCACTTT. Amino acids: CASSLTRGLISPLHF.

J is TRBJ2-1 and V is TRBV7-9, with TRBD2 matching 9 bases. The CDR3 extends over 16 amino acids. V trimming: 5 bases; J trimming: 2 bases; junction bases outside the gene matches: 7. Germline values: CDR1 SEHNR, CDR2 FQNEAQ (reference sequence). DNA for the CDR3: TGTGCCAGCAGCCCGCAGGGACTAGCAGCCTACAATGAGCAGTTCTTC. Translated, it gives CASSPQGLAAYNEQFF.

The chain employs TRBV6-6 and TRBJ1-6; 7 positions match TRBD1. V trimming: 0 bases; J trimming: 5 bases; junction bases outside the gene matches: 4. The CDR3 length is 16 residues. Looked up from germline, CDR1 is MNHNY and CDR2 is SVGAGI (reference sequence). The CDR3 here is CASSYSGGTDNSPLHF. CDR3 DNA: TGTGCCAGCAGTTACTCGGGCGGGACAGATAATTCACCCCTCCACTTT.

This chain connects TRBV29-1 to TRBJ2-3; 7 bases line up with TRBD1. Germline V gene data show CDR1 as SQVTM and CDR2 as ANQGSEA. J lost 1 base, V lost 7 bases, and 5 bases had no gene match. The CDR3 runs 13 residues. The CDR3 is CSARQGGTDTQYF. CDR3 DNA sequence: TGCAGCGCCCGACAGGGTGGCACAGATACGCAGTATTTT.

As DNA, the CDR3 is TGTGCCAGCAGTCGACTAGCTGCAACCCAAGAGACCCAGTACTTC. Residues: CASSRLAATQETQYF. The chain recombines TRBV2 with TRBJ2-5; the match to TRBD2 covers 7 bases. CDR3 length equals 15 residues. Germline CDR1 SNHLY, CDR2 FYNNEI. Unmatched junction bases numbered 7, after V lost 5 bases and J lost 1 base. The whole variable domain, filled in from reference TRBV2 and TRBJ2-5, reads EPEVTQTPSHQVTQMGQEVILRCVPISNHLYFYWYRQILGQKVEFLVSFYNNEISEKSEIFDDQFSVERPDGSNFTLKIRSTKLEDSAMYFCASSRLAATQETQYFGPGTRLLVL.

V gene TRBV10-3 combines with J gene TRBJ2-5; 8 bases are a match to TRBD1. CDR1 is ENHRY, CDR2 SYGVKD, per germline. The CDR3 runs to 15 residues. V was clipped by 2 bases and J by 4 bases; unmatched bases: 6. CDR3 in DNA: TGTGCCATCAGTGAGGAACAGGGGGGAGGAGAGACCCAGTACTTC. As protein: CAISEEQGGGETQYF.

The chain uses TRBV7-2 and TRBJ2-7, with 9 nucleotides matching TRBD1. This CDR3 region has 14 residues. Germline CDR1 is SGHTA and CDR2 is FQGNSA. V lost 5 bases, J lost 6 bases, and 8 bases stayed unmatched. The CDR3 protein is CASSPDRGYGEQYF. The CDR3 DNA sequence: TGTGCCAGCAGCCCGGACAGGGGTTATGGCGAGCAGTACTTC.